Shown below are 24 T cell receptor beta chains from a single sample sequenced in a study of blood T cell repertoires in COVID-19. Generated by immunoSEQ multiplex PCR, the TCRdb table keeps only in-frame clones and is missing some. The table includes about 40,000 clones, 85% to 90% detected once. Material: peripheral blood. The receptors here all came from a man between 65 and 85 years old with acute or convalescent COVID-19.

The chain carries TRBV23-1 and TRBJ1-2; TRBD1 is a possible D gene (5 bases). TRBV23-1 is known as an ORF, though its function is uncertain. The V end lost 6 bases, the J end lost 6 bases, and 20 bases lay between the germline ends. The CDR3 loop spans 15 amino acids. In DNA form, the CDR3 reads TGCGCCAGCAGCCACCGGGGGAGGGGTAGCGATGGCTACACCTTC. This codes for CASSHRGRGSDGYTF.

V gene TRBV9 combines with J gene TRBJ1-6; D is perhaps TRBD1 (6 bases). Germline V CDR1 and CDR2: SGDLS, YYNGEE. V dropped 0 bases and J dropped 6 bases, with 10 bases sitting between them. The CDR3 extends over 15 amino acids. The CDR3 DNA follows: TGTGCCAGCAGCGTAGCAGCACAGGGTAATTCACCCCTCCACTTT. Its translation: CASSVAAQGNSPLHF. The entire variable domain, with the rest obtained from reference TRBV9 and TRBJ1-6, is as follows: DSGVTQTPKHLITATGQRVTLRCSPRSGDLSVYWYQQSLDQGLQFLIQYYNGEERAKGNILERFSAQQFPDLHSELNLSSLELGDSALYFCASSVAAQGNSPLHFGNGTRLTVT.

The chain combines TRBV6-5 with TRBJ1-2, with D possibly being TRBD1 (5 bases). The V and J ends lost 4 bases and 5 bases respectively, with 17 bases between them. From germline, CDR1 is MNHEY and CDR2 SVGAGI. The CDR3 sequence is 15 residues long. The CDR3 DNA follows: TGTGCCAGCAGTTCGGTTGAAGGGGTATATTATGGCTACACCTTC. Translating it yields CASSSVEGVYYGYTF.

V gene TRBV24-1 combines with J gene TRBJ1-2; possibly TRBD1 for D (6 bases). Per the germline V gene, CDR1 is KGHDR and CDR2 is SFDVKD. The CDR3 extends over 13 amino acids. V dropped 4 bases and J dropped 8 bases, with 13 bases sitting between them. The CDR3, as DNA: TGTGCCACCAGTGAACCTACAGGGAACGGCTACACCTTC. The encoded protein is CATSEPTGNGYTF.

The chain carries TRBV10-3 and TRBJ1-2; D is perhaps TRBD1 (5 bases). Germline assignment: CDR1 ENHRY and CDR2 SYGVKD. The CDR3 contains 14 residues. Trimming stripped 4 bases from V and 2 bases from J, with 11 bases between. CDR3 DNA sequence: TGTGCCATCAGTGCCTCGACAGAAAACTATGGCTACACCTTC. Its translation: CAISASTENYGYTF.

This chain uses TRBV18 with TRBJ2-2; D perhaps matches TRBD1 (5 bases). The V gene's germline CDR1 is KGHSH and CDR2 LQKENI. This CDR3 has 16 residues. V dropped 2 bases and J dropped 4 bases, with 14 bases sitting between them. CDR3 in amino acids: CASSPFGAETTGELFF. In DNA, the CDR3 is TGTGCCAGCTCACCATTTGGGGCGGAGACCACCGGGGAGCTGTTTTTT.

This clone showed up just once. In DNA form, the CDR3 reads TGTGCCAGCAGCTTAGCAGGGCCAGGGACTGAAGCTTTCTTT. It is translated as CASSLAGPGTEAFF. The chain carries TRBV7-3 and TRBJ1-1; tentative D call: TRBD1 (5 bases). The CDR3 length is 14 residues. Looked up from germline, CDR1 is SGHTA and CDR2 is FQGTGA. V was clipped by 2 bases and J by 5 bases, with 12 bases between them.

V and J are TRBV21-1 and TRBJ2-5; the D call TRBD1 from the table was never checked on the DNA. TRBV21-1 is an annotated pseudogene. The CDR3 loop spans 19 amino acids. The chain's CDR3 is CASPPTDRYSVGDEETQYF. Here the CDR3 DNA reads TGTGCCAGCCCTCCTACGGACAGGTATAGTGTCGGGGACGAAGAGACCCAGTACTTC.

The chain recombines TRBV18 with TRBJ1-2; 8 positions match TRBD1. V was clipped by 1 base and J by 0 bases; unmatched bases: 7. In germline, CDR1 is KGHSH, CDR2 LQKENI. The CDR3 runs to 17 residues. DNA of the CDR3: TGTGCCAGCTCACCACTTCCGGGACAGGCTACTAACTATGGCTACACCTTC. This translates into CASSPLPGQATNYGYTF.

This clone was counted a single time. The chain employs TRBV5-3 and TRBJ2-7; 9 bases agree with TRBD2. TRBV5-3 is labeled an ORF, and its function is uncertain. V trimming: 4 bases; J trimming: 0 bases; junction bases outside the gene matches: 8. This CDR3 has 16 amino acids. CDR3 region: CARSVTSGGLSYEQYF. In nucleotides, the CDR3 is TGTGCCAGAAGCGTGACTAGCGGCGGACTCTCCTACGAGCAGTACTTC.

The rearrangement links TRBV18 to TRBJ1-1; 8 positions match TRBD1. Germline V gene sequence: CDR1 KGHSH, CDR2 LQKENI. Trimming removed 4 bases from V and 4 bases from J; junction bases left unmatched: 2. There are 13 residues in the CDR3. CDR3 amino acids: CASSLQGGTEAFF. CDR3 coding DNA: TGTGCCAGCTCACTACAGGGGGGCACTGAAGCTTTCTTT.

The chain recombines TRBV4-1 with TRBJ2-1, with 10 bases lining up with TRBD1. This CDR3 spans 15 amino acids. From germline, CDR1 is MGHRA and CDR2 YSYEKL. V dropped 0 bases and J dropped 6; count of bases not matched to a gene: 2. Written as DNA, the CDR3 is TGCGCCAGCAGCCAAGAGTGGGACAGGGGCAATGAGCAGTTCTTC. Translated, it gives CASSQEWDRGNEQFF.

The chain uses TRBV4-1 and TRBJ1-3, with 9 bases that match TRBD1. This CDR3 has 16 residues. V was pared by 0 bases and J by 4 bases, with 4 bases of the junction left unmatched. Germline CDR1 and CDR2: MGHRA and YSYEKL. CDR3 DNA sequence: TGCGCCAGCAGCCAAGATTGGACAGGGGCCGGAAACACCATATATTTT. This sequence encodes CASSQDWTGAGNTIYF.

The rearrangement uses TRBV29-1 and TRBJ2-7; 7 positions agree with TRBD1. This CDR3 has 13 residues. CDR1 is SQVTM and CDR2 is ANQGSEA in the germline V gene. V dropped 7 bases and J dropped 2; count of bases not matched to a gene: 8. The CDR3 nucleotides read TGCAGCGCCCAAGGGGACAGCCCCTACGAGCAGTACTTC. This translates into CSAQGDSPYEQYF.

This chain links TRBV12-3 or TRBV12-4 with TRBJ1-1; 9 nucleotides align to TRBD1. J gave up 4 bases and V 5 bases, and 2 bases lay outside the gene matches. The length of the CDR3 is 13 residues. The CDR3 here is CASSQTGGTEAFF. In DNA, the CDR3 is TGTGCCAGCAGTCAGACAGGGGGCACTGAAGCTTTCTTT.

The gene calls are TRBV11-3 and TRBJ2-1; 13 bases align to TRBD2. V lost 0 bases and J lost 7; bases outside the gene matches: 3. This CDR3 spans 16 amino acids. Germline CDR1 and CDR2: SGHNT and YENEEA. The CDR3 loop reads CASSLETSGRGNEQFF. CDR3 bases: TGTGCCAGCAGCTTAGAAACTAGCGGGAGGGGGAATGAGCAGTTCTTC.

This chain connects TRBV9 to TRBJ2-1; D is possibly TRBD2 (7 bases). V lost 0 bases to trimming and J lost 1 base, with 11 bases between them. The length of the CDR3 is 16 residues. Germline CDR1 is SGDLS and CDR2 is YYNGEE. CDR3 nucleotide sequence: TGTGCCAGCAGCGTAGAGGGGAGGGGGTCCTACAATGAGCAGTTCTTC. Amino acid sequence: CASSVEGRGSYNEQFF.

The CDR3 nucleotides are TGCAGCGTTGAACGTTGGGACAGCCAAGAGACCCAGTACTTC. It encodes CSVERWDSQETQYF. The V call is TRBV29-1, the J call TRBJ2-5; 7 nucleotides agree with TRBD1. Trimming cost V 2 bases and J 1 base; bases outside gene matches: 4. This CDR3 contains 14 residues. The germline CDR1 and CDR2 sequences are SQVTM and ANQGSEA. Full variable domain (outside the CDR3, taken from reference TRBV29-1 and TRBJ2-5): SAVISQKPSRDICQRGTSLTIQCQVDSQVTMMFWYRQQPGQSLTLIATANQGSEATYESGFVIDKFPISRPNLTFSTLTVSNMSPEDSSIYLCSVERWDSQETQYFGPGTRLLVL.

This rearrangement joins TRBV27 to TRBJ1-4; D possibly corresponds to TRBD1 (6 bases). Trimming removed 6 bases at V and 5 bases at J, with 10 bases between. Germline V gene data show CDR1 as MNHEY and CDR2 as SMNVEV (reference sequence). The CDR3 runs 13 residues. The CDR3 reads CASRRGLNEKLFF. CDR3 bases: TGTGCCAGCAGGAGGGGGTTAAATGAAAAACTGTTTTTT.

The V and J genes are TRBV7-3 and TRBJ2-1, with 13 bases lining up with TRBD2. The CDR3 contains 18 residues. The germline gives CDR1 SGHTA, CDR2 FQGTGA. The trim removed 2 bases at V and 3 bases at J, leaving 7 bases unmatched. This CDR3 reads CASSLGTSGAELYNEQFF. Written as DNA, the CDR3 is TGTGCCAGCAGCTTAGGGACTAGCGGGGCCGAACTCTACAATGAGCAGTTCTTC.

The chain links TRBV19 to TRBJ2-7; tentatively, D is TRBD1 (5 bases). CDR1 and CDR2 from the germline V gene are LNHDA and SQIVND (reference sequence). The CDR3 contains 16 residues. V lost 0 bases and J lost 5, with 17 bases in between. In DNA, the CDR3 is TGTGCCAGTAGTATAGATCCCAGGCAGGGAACTCACGAGCAGTACTTC. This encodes CASSIDPRQGTHEQYF. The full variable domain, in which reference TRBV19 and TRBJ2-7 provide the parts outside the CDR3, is DGGITQSPKYLFRKEGQNVTLSCEQNLNHDAMYWYRQDPGQGLRLIYYSQIVNDFQKGDIAEGYSVSREKKESFPLTVTSAQKNPTAFYLCASSIDPRQGTHEQYFGPGTRLTVT.

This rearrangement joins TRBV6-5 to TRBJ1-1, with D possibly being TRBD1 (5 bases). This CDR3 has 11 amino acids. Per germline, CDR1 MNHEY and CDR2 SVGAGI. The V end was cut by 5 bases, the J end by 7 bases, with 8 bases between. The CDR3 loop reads CASSRDSEAFF. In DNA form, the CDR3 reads TGTGCCAGCAGTCGAGACAGTGAAGCTTTCTTT.

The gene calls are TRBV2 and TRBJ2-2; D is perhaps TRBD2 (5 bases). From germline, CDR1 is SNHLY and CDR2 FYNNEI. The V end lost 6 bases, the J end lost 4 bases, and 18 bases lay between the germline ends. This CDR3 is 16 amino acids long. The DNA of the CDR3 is TGTGCCAGCAGGCCCTGGACGGGCGGGTCCACCGGGGAGCTGTTTTTT. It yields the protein CASRPWTGGSTGELFF.

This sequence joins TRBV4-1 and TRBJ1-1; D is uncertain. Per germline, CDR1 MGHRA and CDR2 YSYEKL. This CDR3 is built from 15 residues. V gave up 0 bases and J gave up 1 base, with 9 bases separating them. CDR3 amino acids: CASSQDPAGNTEAFF. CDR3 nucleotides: TGCGCCAGCAGCCAAGATCCCGCAGGGAACACTGAAGCTTTCTTT.